Listed below are T cell receptor beta chains from one sample, sequenced in a study of cytomegalovirus exposure and HLA in healthy donors. Data came from immunoSEQ multiplex PCR; TCRdb stores just in-frame clones and leaves some out. In the table there are 180,000 or so clones, about nine tenths of which are singletons. Sequenced input: PBMCs. The receptors here all came from a man aged 25 to 45 in good health and CMV-seropositive. Each CDR3 is given with its conserved first and last residue. A D gene is named only where the DNA matches it firmly. A row's size may be missing; if present it is once, few, many or a size class.

j_gene | abundance | d_gene | v_gene | CDR3nt | CDR3aa
TRBJ2-1 | many | TRBD2 | TRBV7-9 | TGTGCCAGCAGCTTCAGGACTAGCGGGCACAATGAGCAGTTCTTC | CASSFRTSGHNEQFF
TRBJ2-7 | NA | NA | TRBV2 | TGTGCCAGCGTCGGGTTCGAGCAGTACTTC | CASVGFEQYF
TRBJ2-7 | NA | NA | TRBV7-2 | TGTGCCAGCAGCTTATGGGGGATTGGCGGCTCCTACGAGCAGTACTTC | CASSLWGIGGSYEQYF
TRBJ1-2 | NA | NA | TRBV11-3 | TGTGCCAGCAGCCATCGGGGAGCTACAGCCTATGGCTACACCTTC | CASSHRGATAYGYTF
TRBJ1-3 | NA | NA | TRBV2 | TGTGCCAGCAGGCTCCTGTCCCCCTCTGGAAACACCATATATTTT | CASRLLSPSGNTIYF
TRBJ1-3 | NA | NA | TRBV5-5 | TGTGCCAGCAGCTTGGCGACAGGTCTCTCTGGAAACACCATATATTTT | CASSLATGLSGNTIYF
TRBJ2-7 | NA | TRBD1 | TRBV7-2 | TGTGCGGAGGGGGGACAGGGTGAAGAGCAGTACTTC | CAEGGQGEEQYF
TRBJ2-1 | NA | NA | TRBV5-4 | TGTGCCAGCAGCTTGTTAGTTGAGCAGTTCTTC | CASSLLVEQFF
TRBJ2-2 | NA | NA | TRBV5-4 | TGTGCCAGCAAAAGAGGAGGGAGTGGTGGGGAGCTGTTTTTT | CASKRGGSGGELFF
TRBJ1-5 | NA | TRBD1 | TRBV7-9 | TGTGCCAGCAGCACAGGGGGCCACCATCAGCCCCAGCATTTT | CASSTGGHHQPQHF
TRBJ2-5 | NA | TRBD2 | TRBV2 | TGTGCCAGCAGCCGACTAGCGGGGGGGCGACGGGGAGAGACCCAGTACTTC | CASSRLAGGRRGETQYF
TRBJ2-5 | NA | NA | TRBV27 | TGTGCCAGCAGTTTAGCGGTAAACATGAGGGGACGGGAGACCCAGTACTTC | CASSLAVNMRGRETQYF
TRBJ2-1 | NA | TRBD2 | TRBV5-6 | TGTGCCAGCAGCCGCGGGGGGATTAGCTCCTACAATGAGCAGTTCTTC | CASSRGGISSYNEQFF
TRBJ1-5 | NA | NA | TRBV4-3 | TGCGCCAGCAGCCAAGATAGGGGTTATCAGCCCCAGCATTTT | CASSQDRGYQPQHF
TRBJ2-7 | once | NA | TRBV4-1 | TGCGCCAGCAGCCAAAGACAGACAGCCTACGAGCAGTACTTC | CASSQRQTAYEQYF
TRBJ1-5 | NA | NA | TRBV29-1 | TGCAGCGTCCAGGGGCAGGGCGATCAGCCCCAGCATTTT | CSVQGQGDQPQHF
TRBJ2-5 | once | NA | TRBV14 | TGTGCCAGCAGCCAAGTGGGGGAGACCCAGTACTTC | CASSQVGETQYF
TRBJ1-2 | NA | NA | TRBV6-5 | TGTGCCAGCAGTTACTTTGGAAACTGGGCGTATGGCTACACCTTC | CASSYFGNWAYGYTF
TRBJ2-1 | NA | NA | TRBV7-3 | TGTGCCAGCAGCTCAAGACAGTTCCGAGAGCAGTTCTTC | CASSSRQFREQFF
TRBJ2-5 | NA | NA | TRBV28 | TGTGCCAGCAGTTCCCCTGGGAACGGCAAAGAGACCCAGTACTTC | CASSSPGNGKETQYF
TRBJ2-7 | NA | TRBD1 | TRBV27 | TGTGCCAGCAGTTTGACAGGGGGTCGCTACGAGCAGTACTTC | CASSLTGGRYEQYF
TRBJ2-7 | NA | TRBD2 | TRBV28 | TGTGCCAGCAGCCGGCTAGCGGTCCTCTACGAGCAGTACTTC | CASSRLAVLYEQYF
TRBJ1-1 | NA | NA | TRBV13 | TGTGCCAGCACCGCTTCCGTTGGGGGCCAGAACACTGAAGCTTTCTTT | CASTASVGGQNTEAFF
TRBJ2-7 | NA | TRBD1 | TRBV11-3 | TGTGCCAGCAGCCCCGGGACAGGGGGTAGGCAGTACTTC | CASSPGTGGRQYF
TRBJ2-1 | NA | TRBD2 | TRBV11-3 | TGTGCCAGCAGCTTGGGACTAGCGGTCCACAATGAGCAGTTCTTC | CASSLGLAVHNEQFF
TRBJ2-7 | NA | NA | TRBV20-1 | TGCAGTGCTAGCGACAGCTACGAGCAGTACTTC | CSASDSYEQYF
TRBJ2-7 | NA | NA | TRBV7-9 | TGTGCCAGCAGCTTAGATGGGGGCGCAGGCTACGAGCAGTACTTC | CASSLDGGAGYEQYF
TRBJ2-1 | NA | NA | TRBV27 | TGTGCCAGCAGTTTAGGGGCATGGGGAACTAGAAATGAGCAGTTCTTC | CASSLGAWGTRNEQFF
TRBJ1-2 | NA | NA | TRBV6-1 | TGTGCCAGCAGTGAACCGATCGGGGCGGGCGGCTACACCTTC | CASSEPIGAGGYTF
TRBJ1-2 | NA | NA | TRBV7-2 | TGTGCCAGCAGCTTAGACGGCAGTATTGGTGGCTACACCTTC | CASSLDGSIGGYTF
TRBJ2-3 | once | TRBD2 | TRBV27 | TGTGCCAGCAGTTTCGCGCTCGCGGGAGTAGGTACGCAGTATTTT | CASSFALAGVGTQYF
TRBJ2-2 | NA | TRBD2 | TRBV2 | TGTGCCAGCCTCTGGGGGGGAACCGGGGAGCTGTTTTTT | CASLWGGTGELFF
TRBJ2-2 | NA | TRBD2 | TRBV27 | TGTGCCAGCAGTTTTCTAGCGGGGGGGCGGTCGAACACCGGGGAGCTGTTTTTT | CASSFLAGGRSNTGELFF
TRBJ1-1 | NA | NA | TRBV2 | TGTGCCAGCCGGGGCAAACAGGTCTACACTGAAGCTTTCTTT | CASRGKQVYTEAFF
TRBJ1-2 | NA | NA | TRBV29-1 | TGCAGCGTTGCGGACAGAGTCTATGGCTACACCTTC | CSVADRVYGYTF
TRBJ2-5 | NA | TRBD2 | TRBV5-1 | TGCGCCAGCAGCTTGGCCTTGGCGGGAGTGGGAGAGACCCAGTACTTC | CASSLALAGVGETQYF
TRBJ1-4 | NA | NA | TRBV18 | TGTGCCAGCTCACCGAGTGGCAGTAATGAAAAACTGTTTTTT | CASSPSGSNEKLFF
TRBJ1-1 | NA | NA | TRBV5-5 | TGTGCCAGCAGCTTGGGCGTGAACACTGAAGCTTTCTTT | CASSLGVNTEAFF
TRBJ1-3 | NA | NA | TRBV28 | TGTGCCAGCAGACAACCCGTCGGGGAGAAGAAGCGAAACACCATATATTTT | CASRQPVGEKKRNTIYF
TRBJ2-5 | NA | NA | TRBV5-1 | TGCGCCAGCAGCTTGGTAGGACAGACCTACCAAGAGACCCAGTACTTC | CASSLVGQTYQETQYF
TRBJ1-3 | NA | NA | TRBV5-1 | TGCGCCAGCAGCTTGGAGGGAAACACCATATATTTT | CASSLEGNTIYF
TRBJ2-5 | NA | TRBD1 | TRBV5-6 | TGTGCCAGCAGCTTGCTGGGACAGGGGGCATCGCAGACCCAGTACTTC | CASSLLGQGASQTQYF
TRBJ1-2 | NA | NA | TRBV4-2 | TGTGCCAGCAGCCAATTAACGGGGGCTTTGAACTATGGCTACACCTTC | CASSQLTGALNYGYTF
TRBJ2-3 | NA | NA | TRBV7-2 | TGTGCCAGCAGCTGGAGGAGAGCAGATACGCAGTATTTT | CASSWRRADTQYF
TRBJ1-3 | NA | TRBD1 | TRBV6-1 | TGTGCCAGCAGTGAAGCCCTCGGGACAGGGTCTGGAAACACCATATATTTT | CASSEALGTGSGNTIYF
TRBJ1-1 | NA | NA | TRBV6-6 | TGTGCCAGCAGCAGGATGAGGGGAGAAGCTTTCTTT | CASSRMRGEAFF
TRBJ2-7 | once | TRBD1 | TRBV4-3 | TGCGCCAGCAGCCGGGAAGACAGGGGCGAGCAGTACTTC | CASSREDRGEQYF
TRBJ1-5 | NA | NA | TRBV6-1 | TGTGCCAGCAGTGAATTCGTTGGCAATCAGCCCCAGCATTTT | CASSEFVGNQPQHF